The source of this T cell receptor (beta chain) is a study of vaccination effects on CD4 cells after COVID-19. At the level of the study: The median interval between the second dose and post-vaccine sampling was 72 days.

Clones were read by immunoSEQ multiplex PCR, and TCRdb kept only the in-frame ones, dropping some. The repertoire holds about 57,000 clones, less than 80% seen once, with around 4% in the top ten. For this clone: The antigen is unknown.

Once cultured for 10 days, the cells underwent separation to obtain CD4+ T cells. Participants completed two doses of the BNT162b2 or mRNA-1273 vaccine. The germline V gene encodes CDR1 WNHNN and CDR2 SYGVQD (reference sequence). Germline trimming cut 1 base from V and 6 bases from J; bases unmatched to any gene: 5. CDR3 length equals 15 residues. This chain links TRBV10-1 with TRBJ2-1; 8 bases fit TRBD2. This receptor was identified in a human donor who received a COVID-19 vaccine. This material consisted of CD4+ T cells from PBMCs cultured without peptide, taken after COVID-19 vaccination. The chain's CDR3 is CASSEFREGLNEQFF. Written as DNA, the CDR3 is TGCGCCAGCAGTGAGTTCCGGGAGGGCCTCAATGAGCAGTTCTTC.